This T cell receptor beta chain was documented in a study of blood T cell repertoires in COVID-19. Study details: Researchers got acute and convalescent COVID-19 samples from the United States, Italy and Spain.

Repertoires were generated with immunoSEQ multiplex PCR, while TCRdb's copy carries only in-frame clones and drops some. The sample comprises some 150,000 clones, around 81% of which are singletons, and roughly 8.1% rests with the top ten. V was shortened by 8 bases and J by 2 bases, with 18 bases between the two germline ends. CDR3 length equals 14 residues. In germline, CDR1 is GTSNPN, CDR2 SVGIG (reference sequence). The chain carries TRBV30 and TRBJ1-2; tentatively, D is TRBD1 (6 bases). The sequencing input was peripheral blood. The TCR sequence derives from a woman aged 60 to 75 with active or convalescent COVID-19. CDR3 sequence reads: CAPKGGTENYGYTF. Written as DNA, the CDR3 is TGTGCCCCAAAGGGGGGGACCGAGAACTATGGCTACACCTTC.